The rows below give T cell receptor beta chains drawn from one sample of a study of T cells in Graves' hyperthyroidism and ophthalmopathy. TCRdb independently ran MiXCR on the multiplex PCR reads; one entry per CDR3 protein. Found here are approximately 520,000 distinct CDR3 sequences, about 24% of them singletons; the top ten hold around 11%. The sample comprised blood. These receptors all come from a woman aged 30 to 39 with Graves' ophthalmopathy. Both conserved end residues are trimmed from each CDR3. The order of the fields is V gene, CDR3 protein.

TRBV6-5,ASSYVDFYYGYT
TRBV12-3/TRBV12-4,ASSHPPQSRPNTEAF
TRBV3-1,ASSHGSGTIASYEQY
TRBV7-2,ASSLALRDRRGLPYGYT
TRBV20-1,SGSTDNYGYT
TRBV12-3/TRBV12-4,ASSFKSWGNDGYT
TRBV12-3/TRBV12-4,ASSSLDRGQNYGYT
TRBV12-3/TRBV12-4,ASTPDPGNSYEQY
TRBV7-2,ASSILWGGQETQY
TRBV19,ASSKFGGLTEAF
TRBV6-1,ASSERRGGSTEAF
TRBV7-2,ASSLAAGQGFTDTQY
TRBV9,ASSVQGGTEAF
TRBV4-1,ASSQAGQGVANIQY
TRBV12-3/TRBV12-4,ASTSALAAYEQY
TRBV29-1,SVGTGPSSEQY
TRBV11-2,ASSPPGPYGYT
TRBV6-5,ASSYSTLVGYT
TRBV6-5,ASTLWGSQPQH